This T cell receptor (beta chain) was identified during a study of blood T cell repertoires in COVID-19. Germline CDR1 and CDR2: SSHAT and FNYEAQ (reference sequence). This CDR3 region has 15 residues. The protocol was immunoSEQ multiplex PCR, while the TCRdb copy is restricted to in-frame clones and leaves out a portion. The sample shows around 310,000 clones, roughly 86% of them seen only once. As to this clone: A junction boundary mismatches the germline segment, possibly from a read error.

This sequence originates from a woman aged 25 to 45 who had recovered from COVID-19. The sample was PBMCs or T cells enriched from blood (not recorded which). The chain carries TRBV7-7 and TRBJ2-3, with 10 nucleotides matching TRBD2. The CDR3 here is CASSPWTSGTDTQYF. In DNA form, the CDR3 reads TGTGCTAGCAGCCCCTGGACTAGCGGTACAGATACGCAGTATTTT.